This T cell receptor beta chain was observed in a study of CD8 T cells in Susac syndrome. Study at large: The Susac syndrome patients were therapy-naive, on corticosteroids, or on intravenous immunoglobulin alone at blood draw.

TEMRA cells were FACS-enriched, with CD8+ and CD4+ T cells isolated negatively. With respect to this clonotype: Its cognate antigen is unknown.

V lost 0 bases to trimming and J lost 3 bases, with 6 bases between them. The CDR3 totals 13 residues. Germline assignment: CDR1 SGDLS and CDR2 YYNGEE. RNA totalling roughly 0.45 to 1 ug underwent reverse transcription with random hexamers. Amplification of TCR beta CDR3 spanned 54 Vbeta and 13 Jbeta via immunoSEQ multiplex PCR. TCRdb itself ran the immunoSEQ multiplex PCR reads through MiXCR, one entry per CDR3 protein. In the table there are about 130,000 distinct CDR3 sequences, more than 90% of which are singletons. The study, taken as a whole, reports: There were some 16 Susac-specific public clones in total CD8+ repertoires and a few in CD8+ TEMRA repertoires.

The receptor was isolated from a human donor with Susac syndrome. The chain employs TRBV9 and TRBJ2-5; D remains ambiguous. Specimen: CD8+ T cells from PBMCs. CDR3 region: CASSVVPKETQYF. Written as DNA, the CDR3 is TGTGCCAGCAGCGTAGTACCCAAAGAGACCCAGTACTTC.